The 12 T cell receptor beta chains reported below all come from one sample, sequenced in a study of PD-L1 blockade in urothelial cancer. Generated by immunoSEQ multiplex PCR, the TCRdb table keeps only in-frame clones and is missing some. The sample holds 40,000 to 50,000 clones, roughly 78% seen once. Documented time point: peripheral blood 6 weeks after treatment start. The source material was PBMCs, sampled around atezolizumab (anti-PD-L1) treatment. These receptors came from a man in his sixties with urothelial cancer.

CDR3 nucleotide sequence: TGTGCCAGCAGCCCAACAGGGGTCTATGAGACCCAGTACTTC. This encodes CASSPTGVYETQYF. The chain carries TRBV11-2 and TRBJ2-5; TRBD1 matches 7 bases. The CDR3 runs 14 residues. The germline gives CDR1 SGHAT, CDR2 FQNNGV. V shed 5 bases, J shed 5 bases, and the junction held 8 bases outside the gene matches.

The J gene is TRBJ1-1, the V gene TRBV5-1; 8 bases are shared with TRBD1. The CDR3 has 15 amino acids. Germline V CDR1 and CDR2: SGHRS, YFSETQ. Unmatched junction bases numbered 5, after V lost 4 bases and J lost 0 bases. CDR3 in DNA: TGCGCCAGCAGCCACCGACAGGGGATGAACACTGAAGCTTTCTTT. It yields the protein CASSHRQGMNTEAFF.

The chain carries TRBV7-2 and TRBJ1-1; 7 nucleotides agree with TRBD1. There are 13 residues in the CDR3. V lost 7 bases and J lost 7; bases outside the gene matches: 9. In germline, CDR1 is SGHTA, CDR2 FQGNSA. CDR3 sequence reads: CASTSDRVGEAFF. The CDR3 nucleotides read TGTGCCAGCACCTCAGACAGGGTTGGTGAAGCTTTCTTT.

CDR3 sequence reads: CASSLSTPREQYF. The CDR3 coding sequence is TGTGCCAGCTCACTAAGTACCCCGAGGGAGCAGTACTTC. The chain employs TRBV18 and TRBJ2-7; no firm D call. The V gene's germline CDR1 is KGHSH and CDR2 LQKENI. V dropped 4 bases and J dropped 7 bases, with 14 bases sitting between them. The CDR3 consists of 13 residues.

The gene calls are TRBV19 and TRBJ1-5; maybe TRBD1 (5 bases). V lost 1 base, J lost 7 bases, and 17 bases lay in between. CDR1 and CDR2 (germline): LNHDA, SQIVND (reference sequence). The CDR3 has 16 amino acids. The DNA for the CDR3 is TGTGCCAGTAGTATAGTGATTTCGGGGGGGAGGCAGCCCCAGCATTTT. Translating gives CASSIVISGGRQPQHF. Looking up the rest from reference TRBV19 and TRBJ1-5 gives the full variable domain: DGGITQSPKYLFRKEGQNVTLSCEQNLNHDAMYWYRQDPGQGLRLIYYSQIVNDFQKGDIAEGYSVSREKKESFPLTVTSAQKNPTAFYLCASSIVISGGRQPQHFGDGTRLSIL.

The rearrangement joins TRBV7-2 to TRBJ2-3; possibly TRBD2 for D (5 bases). The V and J ends lost 2 bases and 7 bases respectively, with 10 bases between them. Germline-derived CDR1 and CDR2 are SGHTA and FQGNSA. The CDR3 is 13 amino acids. The CDR3 region is CASSLYGENTQYF. DNA for the CDR3: TGTGCCAGCAGCTTATATGGGGAGAATACGCAGTATTTT.

The sample holds one count of this clone. The chain links TRBV27 to TRBJ2-1; 10 bases match TRBD2. Germline-derived CDR1 and CDR2 are MNHEY and SMNVEV (reference sequence). The CDR3 sequence is 17 residues long. Germline trimming cut 6 bases from V and 0 bases from J; bases unmatched to any gene: 8. CDR3 residues: CASRNWTSGSSYNEQFF. The CDR3 nucleotides are TGTGCCAGCAGAAACTGGACTAGCGGTAGCTCCTACAATGAGCAGTTCTTC.

This chain links TRBV5-1 with TRBJ2-7; 9 nucleotides match TRBD1. J lost 3 bases, V lost 6 bases, and 10 bases had no gene match. From germline, CDR1 is SGHRS and CDR2 YFSETQ. CDR3 length: 15 residues. In DNA form, the CDR3 reads TGCGCCAGCACGGGGTCGGGACAGGGAGGCTACGAGCAGTACTTC. This codes for CASTGSGQGGYEQYF.

To note about this clone: One end of the junction varies from germline; a read error may be responsible. The chain employs TRBV11-3 and TRBJ2-2; D possibly corresponds to TRBD2 (5 bases). Germline loops: CDR1 SGHNT, CDR2 YENEEA. The CDR3 contains 16 residues. The CDR3 sequence: CANSLRTGFNTGELFF. CDR3 sequence (DNA): TGTGCCAACAGCTTAAGGACGGGGTTCAACACCGGGGAGCTGTTTTTT.

The V gene is TRBV5-8, the J gene TRBJ1-5; TRBD1 matches 10 bases. Germline CDR1 reads SGHTS; CDR2 reads YDEGEE. V lost 6 bases to trimming and J lost 6 bases; unmatched junction nucleotides: 15. The CDR3 runs 17 residues. The CDR3 is CASKSLGPGQGSQPQHF. The CDR3 nucleotides are TGTGCCAGCAAAAGTTTGGGCCCGGGACAGGGGAGTCAGCCCCAGCATTTT.

This chain joins TRBV6-1 and TRBJ1-6; TRBD1 aligns across 10 bases. Germline V gene sequence: CDR1 MNHNS, CDR2 SASEGT. The J segment lost 9 bases and the V segment lost 6 bases, leaving 8 bases of the junction unmatched. The CDR3 is made up of 15 amino acids. CDR3 nucleotide sequence: TGTGCCAGCAGGCTGAGGACAGGGGGTTTTTCACCCCTCCACTTT. Translated: CASRLRTGGFSPLHF.

This clone was seen only once. The rearrangement links TRBV30 to TRBJ1-5; D is possibly TRBD1 (5 bases). Trimming removed 3 bases at V and 0 bases at J, with 21 bases between. Germline CDR1 and CDR2: GTSNPN and SVGIG (reference sequence). The CDR3 consists of 18 residues. The CDR3 DNA reads as TGTGCCTGGAGCCAAAAAAAGACAGTCAGGTATAGCAATCAGCCCCAGCATTTT. It encodes CAWSQKKTVRYSNQPQHF.